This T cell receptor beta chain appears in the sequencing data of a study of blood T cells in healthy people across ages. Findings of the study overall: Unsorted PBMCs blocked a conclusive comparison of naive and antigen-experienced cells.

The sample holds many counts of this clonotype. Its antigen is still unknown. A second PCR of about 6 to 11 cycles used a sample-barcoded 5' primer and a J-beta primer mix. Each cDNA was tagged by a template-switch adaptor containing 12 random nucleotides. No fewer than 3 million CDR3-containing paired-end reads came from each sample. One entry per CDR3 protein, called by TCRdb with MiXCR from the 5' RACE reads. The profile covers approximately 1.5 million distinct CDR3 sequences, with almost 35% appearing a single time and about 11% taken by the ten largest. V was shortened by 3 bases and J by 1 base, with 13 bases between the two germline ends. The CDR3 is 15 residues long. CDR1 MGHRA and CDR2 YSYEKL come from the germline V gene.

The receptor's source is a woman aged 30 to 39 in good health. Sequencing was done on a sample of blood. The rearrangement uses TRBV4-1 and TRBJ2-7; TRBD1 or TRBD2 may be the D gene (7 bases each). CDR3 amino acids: CASSHKRDSSYEQYF. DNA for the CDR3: TGCGCCAGCAGCCACAAGCGGGACAGTTCCTACGAGCAGTACTTC.